The 29 T cell receptor beta chains presented below share a single source sample, sequenced in a study of T cells after yellow fever vaccination (dated by TCRdb to 2018 to 2020). Preparation of the library involved 5' RACE. Sequencer: Illumina NovaSeq 6000. TCRdb's own reprocessing of the public reads used fastp at Q25 and MiXCR and kept productive beta chains. Identical CDR3 proteins give one entry, which carries the most common genes and DNA. Recorded for this sample are 300,000 or so distinct CDR3 sequences; 4% of them occurred a single time. Less than 25% of the sample is held by the ten biggest clonotypes. This specimen's treatment or condition label, per the study, means: live attenuated yellow fever vaccine strain. Sequencing was performed on PBMCs, taken 5 days after the yellow fever booster vaccination. The receptors shown here come from a young man who received the YFV17D yellow fever vaccine.

This clonotype was detected a few times. The gene calls are TRBV27 and TRBJ2-5; D is possibly TRBD1 or TRBD2 (5 bases each). The CDR3 contains 15 residues. CDR1 MNHEY and CDR2 SMNVEV come from the germline V gene (reference sequence). V lost 6 bases, J lost 3 bases, and 17 bases lay in between. The CDR3 region is CASSRTGGHKETQYF. Here the CDR3 DNA reads TGTGCCAGCAGCCGAACAGGAGGACACAAAGAGACCCAGTACTTC.

This clonotype occurred a few times. This CDR3 fails to terminate in the conserved phenylalanine or tryptophan, so it likely reflects a read error. Because the CDR3's place on the DNA is in doubt, the DNA is left out and the CDR3 is given as listed by TCRdb. The J gene is TRBJ2-7, the V gene TRBV29-1; the table's D call, TRBD1, was not checked against the DNA. Germline V gene data show CDR1 as SQVTM and CDR2 as ANQGSEA. The CDR3 has 9 amino acids, counting both end residues. CDR3 residues: CSVERGRVI.

This clonotype has a handful of counts. CDR3 amino acids: CASSLDFGGNSGNTIYF. The CDR3, as DNA: TGTGCCAGCAGCTTAGATTTTGGCGGAAACTCTGGAAACACCATATATTTT. The chain joins TRBV7-9 to TRBJ1-3; no clear D. Germline assignment: CDR1 SEHNR and CDR2 FQNEAQ (reference sequence). The CDR3 length is 17 residues. The ends were cut back, 1 base at V and 0 bases at J, with 13 bases in the middle.

This clonotype appeared a few times. The chain is built from TRBV12-3 or TRBV12-4 and TRBJ1-2; D unresolved. The CDR3 covers 13 residues. Trimming took 9 bases from V and 3 from J, leaving 14 bases between them. The CDR3 nucleotides read TGTGCCAGTACCACCTGGCAGGACTATGGCTACACCTTC. Translation gives CASTTWQDYGYTF.

This clonotype turned up a few times. The CDR3 reads CSAPDTYRGDNEQFF. DNA for the CDR3: TGCAGCGCCCCCGATACGTACAGGGGGGACAATGAGCAGTTCTTC. The rearrangement uses TRBV20-1 and TRBJ2-1, with 8 bases fitting TRBD1. CDR3 size: 15 residues. Looked up from germline, CDR1 is DFQATT and CDR2 is SNEGSKA (reference sequence).

This clonotype has just a few counts. J is TRBJ2-7 and V is TRBV5-1, with a possible D match to TRBD2 (6 bases). This CDR3 region has 14 residues. Trimming removed 0 bases from V and 6 bases from J, with 13 bases in between. The germline V gene has CDR1 SGHRS and CDR2 YFSETQ. The DNA of the CDR3 is TGCGCCAGCAGCTTGGCGGATGGCGGGGCCGAGCAGTACTTC. It is translated as CASSLADGGAEQYF.

The chain employs TRBV5-1 and TRBJ2-3; D is ambiguous. The germline gives CDR1 SGHRS, CDR2 YFSETQ. The CDR3 extends over 12 amino acids. V was pared by 4 bases and J by 9 bases, with 12 bases between. The CDR3 here is CASSRVGDTQYF. CDR3 DNA: TGCGCCAGCAGCCGGGTGGGTGACACGCAGTATTTT.

This clonotype was picked up a small number of times. The gene calls are TRBV7-2 and TRBJ1-2; possible D gene TRBD1, 6 bases. Trimming took 4 bases from V and 8 from J, leaving 26 bases between them. Germline CDR1 SGHTA, CDR2 FQGNSA. This CDR3 contains 17 residues. The CDR3 DNA is TGTGCCAGCAGCTCAGGGGTTGGGGCAGCTCTTATTGAAGGCTACACCTTC. Translating it yields CASSSGVGAALIEGYTF.

This clonotype was seen a handful of times. J is TRBJ2-3 and V is TRBV5-1; D remains ambiguous. Germline V gene lookup returns CDR1 SGHRS and CDR2 YFSETQ. CDR3 size: 15 residues. The V end lost 6 bases, the J end lost 6 bases, and 20 bases lay between the germline ends. The CDR3 region is CASNEAGSRTDTQYF. CDR3 DNA: TGCGCCAGCAACGAAGCAGGTTCACGGACGGATACGCAGTATTTT. Combining the CDR3 with reference TRBV5-1 and TRBJ2-3 gives the whole variable domain KAGVTQTPRYLIKTRGQQVTLSCSPISGHRSVSWYQQTPGQGLQFLFEYFSETQRNKGNFPGRFSGRQFSNSRSEMNVSTLELGDSALYLCASNEAGSRTDTQYFGPGTRLTVL.

This clonotype came up many times. V gene TRBV12-3 or TRBV12-4 combines with J gene TRBJ1-5, with D unresolved. CDR3 length equals 13 residues. Trimming removed 8 bases at V and 7 bases at J, with 15 bases between. CDR3 in DNA: TGTGCCAGCGGTCAAGAAGGGCGACAGCCCCAGCATTTT. Encoded protein: CASGQEGRQPQHF.

This clonotype appeared many times. This rearrangement joins TRBV7-6 to TRBJ2-5; perhaps D is TRBD1 or TRBD2 (5 bases each). This CDR3 comprises 15 residues. V lost 5 bases and J lost 0, with 13 bases in between. Germline values: CDR1 SGHVS, CDR2 FNYEAQ. CDR3 protein: CASSAVRGHQETQYF. Here the CDR3 DNA reads TGTGCCAGCAGCGCCGTGAGGGGACACCAAGAGACCCAGTACTTC.

This sequence joins TRBV5-1 and TRBJ2-7; 10 nucleotides align to TRBD2. The CDR3 length is 15 residues. The germline V gene has CDR1 SGHRS and CDR2 YFSETQ. The V and J ends lost 0 bases and 2 bases, in that order; junction bases with no gene match: 2. CDR3 region: CASSLGTSGAYEQYV. In DNA, the CDR3 is TGCGCCAGCAGCTTGGGCACTAGCGGGGCCTACGAGCAGTACGTC.

This clonotype appeared many times. This sequence joins TRBV7-9 and TRBJ1-2; a weak D match, TRBD1 (5 bases). V lost 5 bases and J lost 2, with 18 bases in between. CDR1 SEHNR and CDR2 FQNEAQ come from the germline V gene (reference sequence). The CDR3 is 16 amino acids. CDR3 region: CASSDQVQELNYGYTF. In nucleotides, the CDR3 is TGTGCCAGCAGCGACCAGGTACAGGAACTCAACTATGGCTACACCTTC. Drawing the rest from reference TRBV7-9 and TRBJ1-2, the complete variable domain is DTGVSQNPRHKITKRGQNVTFRCDPISEHNRLYWYRQTLGQGPEFLTYFQNEAQLEKSRLLSDRFSAERPKGSFSTLEIQRTEQGDSAMYLCASSDQVQELNYGYTFGSGTRLTVV.

This clonotype was observed a few times. The gene calls are TRBV5-1 and TRBJ1-1; a weak D match, TRBD1 (5 bases). The V gene lost 5 bases and the J gene lost 4 bases, with 12 bases spanning the gap. Germline lookup yields CDR1 SGHRS and CDR2 YFSETQ. The CDR3 contains 13 residues. The CDR3 nucleotides are TGCGCCAGCAGAAAGGGGTTGGGCACTGAAGCTTTCTTT. It specifies CASRKGLGTEAFF.

This clonotype has a count of ten or more. The V and J genes are TRBV5-1 and TRBJ2-7; D might be TRBD2 (7 bases). The CDR3 sequence is 13 residues long. Germline V CDR1 and CDR2: SGHRS, YFSETQ. The germline V and J ends were trimmed by 8 bases and 5 bases, with 17 bases remaining between them. CDR3 in DNA: TGCGCCAGTCAGGTGTGGGGGGGCAACGAGCAGTACTTC. This encodes CASQVWGGNEQYF.

This clonotype has only a few counts. V usage is TRBV7-2 and J usage is TRBJ2-1; weak D call: TRBD1 (6 bases). Germline V gene sequence: CDR1 SGHTA, CDR2 FQGNSA. Trimming removed 6 bases at V and 3 bases at J, with 12 bases between. This CDR3 is built from 14 residues. The DNA of the CDR3 is TGTGCCAGCAGAGAAACAGGGATCTACAATGAGCAGTTCTTC. Translation: CASRETGIYNEQFF.

This clonotype was seen only a few times. The J gene is TRBJ2-3, the V gene TRBV7-8, with D possibly matching TRBD1 (5 bases). Deletions cut 0 bases from V and 7 bases from J, with 11 bases between. The CDR3 extends over 14 amino acids. Per germline, CDR1 SGHVS and CDR2 FQNEAQ. Here the CDR3 reads CASSLAAGRHTQYF. CDR3 nucleotide sequence: TGTGCCAGCAGCTTAGCGGCAGGGCGACATACGCAGTATTTT.

In this sample, this clonotype turned up a few times. This sequence joins TRBV4-2 and TRBJ1-5; D gene uncertain. CDR3 length: 13 amino acids. CDR1 and CDR2 (germline): LGHNA, YNFKEQ. V gave up 0 bases and J gave up 11 bases, with 11 bases separating them. The CDR3 nucleotides are TGTGCCAGCAGCCAAGATAGGCAGTCCGCCCAGCATTTT. Encoded protein: CASSQDRQSAQHF.

J is TRBJ2-4 and V is TRBV5-4; D unresolved. This CDR3 is 15 amino acids long. The germline V gene encodes CDR1 SGHNT and CDR2 YYREEE (reference sequence). The germline V and J ends were trimmed by 4 bases and 2 bases, with 13 bases remaining between them. The CDR3 reads CASSRPSAPKNIQYF. The CDR3 region has the DNA TGTGCCAGCAGCCGACCCTCTGCACCCAAAAACATTCAGTACTTC.

Many counts were recorded for this clonotype. The chain is built from TRBV5-1 and TRBJ1-1; D is unclear. The germline gives CDR1 SGHRS, CDR2 YFSETQ. CDR3 length: 15 amino acids. V gave up 0 bases and J gave up 4 bases, with 13 bases separating them. CDR3: CASSLAQGRSTEAFF. In DNA, the CDR3 is TGCGCCAGCAGCTTGGCCCAAGGACGGTCCACTGAAGCTTTCTTT. The full variable domain, with the rest looked up from reference TRBV5-1 and TRBJ1-1, is KAGVTQTPRYLIKTRGQQVTLSCSPISGHRSVSWYQQTPGQGLQFLFEYFSETQRNKGNFPGRFSGRQFSNSRSEMNVSTLELGDSALYLCASSLAQGRSTEAFFGQGTRLTVV.

This clonotype was detected a few times. The chain employs TRBV30 and TRBJ2-1; the D gene could be TRBD1 or TRBD2 (5 bases each). CDR1 is GTSNPN and CDR2 is SVGIG in the germline V gene (reference sequence). CDR3 size: 15 residues. V lost 1 base, J lost 2 bases, and 12 bases lay in between. CDR3 coding DNA: TGTGCCTGGAGTGGGGCAGGGACCACCTACAATGAGCAGTTCTTC. Protein sequence: CAWSGAGTTYNEQFF.

A few counts support this clonotype. This chain links TRBV12-3 or TRBV12-4 with TRBJ1-4; TRBD1 matches at 8 bases. The CDR3 runs to 15 residues. V lost 5 bases and J lost 3; bases outside the gene matches: 5. CDR3 protein: CASSPDRVSNEKLFF. CDR3 coding DNA: TGTGCCAGCAGTCCGGACAGGGTATCTAATGAAAAACTGTTTTTT.

This clonotype was recorded many times. This chain links TRBV6-5 with TRBJ2-3; D possibly corresponds to TRBD1 (6 bases). The CDR3 has 16 amino acids. The germline V gene encodes CDR1 MNHEY and CDR2 SVGAGI. V lost 6 bases to trimming and J lost 3 bases, with 19 bases between them. The CDR3 DNA follows: TGTGCCAGCAGGAGGACCCACCCAAGGGGGACAGATACGCAGTATTTT. This encodes CASRRTHPRGTDTQYF.

The table lists this clonotype with a few counts. The V call is TRBV7-2, the J call TRBJ1-1; weak D call: TRBD1 (5 bases). CDR1 and CDR2 from the germline V gene are SGHTA and FQGNSA. The V end was cut by 3 bases, the J end by 11 bases, with 16 bases between. The CDR3 runs 13 residues. The CDR3 is CASSLQGRAGAFF. The DNA of the CDR3 is TGTGCCAGCAGCTTGCAGGGCCGGGCGGGGGCTTTCTTT.

This clonotype was seen at least ten times. The chain carries TRBV7-6 and TRBJ2-7; TRBD1 aligns across 10 bases. The V gene end was trimmed by 5 bases and the J gene end by 1 base; junction bases not matched to a gene: 5. Germline V gene data show CDR1 as SGHVS and CDR2 as FNYEAQ. CDR3 length equals 15 residues. For the CDR3, the DNA is TGTGCCAGCAGCAGACAGGGGGCCGGTTCCTACGAGCAGTACTTC. Protein sequence: CASSRQGAGSYEQYF.

The chain links TRBV15 to TRBJ1-4; 8 nucleotides match TRBD1. The CDR3 sequence is 17 residues long. CDR1 LNHNV and CDR2 YYDKDF come from the germline V gene (reference sequence). After removal of 0 bases from V and 4 bases from J, the junction contained 7 bases not matched to a gene. This chain's CDR3 is CATSRDVGQGYNEKLFF. The CDR3, as DNA: TGTGCCACCAGCAGAGATGTAGGACAGGGCTATAATGAAAAACTGTTTTTT.

The genes are TRBV15 and TRBJ2-7; no firm D call. CDR3 size: 14 residues. V lost 4 bases and J lost 0, with 10 bases in between. The germline V gene has CDR1 LNHNV and CDR2 YYDKDF (reference sequence). The CDR3 is CATSTVRSSYEQYV. The CDR3 DNA reads TGTGCCACCAGCACCGTTAGGAGCTCCTACGAGCAGTACGTC.

This clonotype was recorded a few times. The chain is built from TRBV5-1 and TRBJ1-4, with D possibly matching TRBD1 (5 bases). V gave up 2 bases and J gave up 7 bases, with 18 bases separating them. Per the germline V gene, CDR1 is SGHRS and CDR2 is YFSETQ. The CDR3 has 16 residues. The DNA for the CDR3 is TGCGCCAGCAGCTTAGACTTCACCCCGGGGGGTGAAAAACTGTTTTTT. This gives the protein CASSLDFTPGGEKLFF.

The V and J genes are TRBV4-1 and TRBJ1-4; D call uncertain. Germline V lookup: CDR1 MGHRA, CDR2 YSYEKL. Between the trimmed V and J ends, which lost 4 bases and 6 bases, there was a span of 12 bases. This CDR3 comprises 14 residues. CDR3 DNA sequence: TGCGCCAGCAGCCCGACAAAACGGGATGAAAAACTGTTTTTT. It yields the protein CASSPTKRDEKLFF.